Each of the 27 T cell receptor beta chains below was sequenced from the same sample in a study of T cell responses to AZD1222 COVID-19 vaccine. Here immunoSEQ multiplex PCR was the method, and the copy in TCRdb shows in-frame clones only, minus some. The table records 95,000 to 100,000 clones, approximately 89% of them present only once. The starting material was peripheral blood, obtained 28 days after the second AZD1222 dose. Receptors originate from an adult who received the AZD1222 COVID-19 vaccine.

CDR3 nucleotide sequence: TGCGCCAGCAGCCTCAGCACAGATACGCAGTATTTT. This sequence encodes CASSLSTDTQYF. The rearrangement uses TRBV5-1 and TRBJ2-3; unclear D gene. Germline V gene data show CDR1 as SGHRS and CDR2 as YFSETQ. The V end was cut by 4 bases, the J end by 0 bases, with 3 bases between. This CDR3 spans 12 amino acids.

The chain combines TRBV7-8 with TRBJ1-1, with D uncertain. CDR3 length: 16 residues. The germline CDR1 and CDR2 sequences are SGHVS and FQNEAQ. V was shortened by 1 base and J by 1 base, with 13 bases between the two germline ends. The CDR3 DNA sequence: TGTGCCAGCAGCTTAGGGTTAAGTCTGCAGAACACTGAAGCTTTCTTT. It encodes CASSLGLSLQNTEAFF.

This chain joins TRBV5-6 and TRBJ2-4; possible D gene TRBD2, 6 bases. This CDR3 spans 15 amino acids. The germline V gene has CDR1 SGHDT and CDR2 YYEEEE. Trimming took off 3 bases at V and 1 base at J, with 11 bases between the two ends. CDR3 DNA: TGTGCCAGCAGCTCCCATGGGGGGGCCAAAAACATTCAGTACTTC. Translated, it gives CASSSHGGAKNIQYF.

V and J are TRBV11-2 and TRBJ2-7, with 7 positions matching TRBD1. The CDR3 covers 16 residues. CDR1 is SGHAT and CDR2 is FQNNGV in the germline V gene. V trimming: 8 bases; J trimming: 0 bases; junction bases outside the gene matches: 13. CDR3 loop: CASHDPTGWSSYEQYF. The CDR3 bases are TGTGCCAGCCACGACCCGACAGGGTGGTCCTCCTACGAGCAGTACTTC.

The chain is built from TRBV2 and TRBJ1-6; unclear D gene. Germline V gene lookup returns CDR1 SNHLY and CDR2 FYNNEI. The CDR3 is 17 amino acids. CDR3 amino acids: CANSGVTPSSYNSPLHF. CDR3 sequence (DNA): TGTGCTAATTCCGGGGTTACACCGAGCTCCTATAATTCACCCCTCCACTTT.

The chain recombines TRBV19 with TRBJ1-5, with D maybe TRBD1 (6 bases). Trimming cost V 4 bases and J 3 bases, with 13 bases left between them. The CDR3 sequence is 15 residues long. Per the germline V gene, CDR1 is LNHDA and CDR2 is SQIVND (reference sequence). The CDR3 loop is CASSTEGVINQPQHF. The CDR3 nucleotides read TGTGCCAGTAGTACGGAGGGGGTAATCAATCAGCCCCAGCATTTT.

The CDR3 region has the DNA TGCGCCAGCAGCTTACGCCTAACTGGGGCCAACGTCCTGACTTTC. Translated, it gives CASSLRLTGANVLTF. The genes are TRBV5-1 and TRBJ2-6; no clear D. CDR1 is SGHRS, CDR2 YFSETQ, per germline. V was clipped by 2 bases and J by 2 bases, with 8 bases between them. The CDR3 extends over 15 amino acids.

A note on this clone: This same CDR3 is encoded by further DNA sequences in the sample. This chain's CDR3 is CASRGTGNQPQHF. DNA of the CDR3: TGTGCCAGTAGAGGGACAGGGAATCAGCCCCAGCATTTT. This chain links TRBV19 with TRBJ1-5, with 9 nucleotides matching TRBD1. J lost 4 bases, V lost 6 bases, and 1 base had no gene match. Germline V gene data show CDR1 as LNHDA and CDR2 as SQIVND (reference sequence). The CDR3 length is 13 residues.

V usage is TRBV5-1 and J usage is TRBJ2-7; weak D call: TRBD2 (5 bases). The germline CDR1 and CDR2 sequences are SGHRS and YFSETQ. V gave up 6 bases and J gave up 3 bases, with 16 bases separating them. CDR3 length: 14 amino acids. The CDR3 DNA reads TGCGCCAGCAACCCTGGACTCCTTAACTACGAGCAGTACTTC. It translates to CASNPGLLNYEQYF. Full variable domain (missing parts from reference TRBV5-1 and TRBJ2-7): KAGVTQTPRYLIKTRGQQVTLSCSPISGHRSVSWYQQTPGQGLQFLFEYFSETQRNKGNFPGRFSGRQFSNSRSEMNVSTLELGDSALYLCASNPGLLNYEQYFGPGTRLTVT.

The CDR3 protein is CASSGLAMDTQYF. As DNA, the CDR3 is TGTGCCAGCAGCGGACTAGCGATGGATACGCAGTATTTT. V and J are TRBV9 and TRBJ2-3; 8 bases line up with TRBD2. This CDR3 has 13 amino acids. The V gene's germline CDR1 is SGDLS and CDR2 YYNGEE. J was trimmed by 6 bases and V by 3 bases; bases with no gene match: 3.

The chain links TRBV6-1 to TRBJ2-7; possibly TRBD1 or TRBD2 for D (5 bases each). The CDR3 is 11 amino acids. V lost 6 bases and J 2 bases, leaving 5 bases between the germline ends. CDR1 and CDR2 from the germline V gene are MNHNS and SASEGT. Here the CDR3 DNA reads TGTGCCAGCAGGGGACCCTACGAGCAGTACTTC. Translating it yields CASRGPYEQYF.

This CDR3 reads CASSQDRAHPAKNIQYF. CDR3 coding DNA: TGCGCCAGCAGCCAAGATCGAGCGCATCCCGCCAAAAACATTCAGTACTTC. The chain carries TRBV4-3 and TRBJ2-4; D is undetermined. The CDR3 is 17 residues long. The V and J ends lost 0 bases and 1 base respectively, with 13 bases between them. Germline-derived CDR1 and CDR2 are LGHNA and YSLEER.

Written as DNA, the CDR3 is TGTGCCAGCAGCCCAGGGATGGGCACTGAAGCTTTCTTT. Its translation is CASSPGMGTEAFF. The chain links TRBV3-1 (or the pseudogene TRBV3-2) to TRBJ1-1; tentative D call: TRBD1 (5 bases). The V and J ends lost 4 bases and 4 bases respectively, with 10 bases between them. The CDR3 runs to 13 residues. Germline V lookup: CDR1 LGHDT, CDR2 YNNKEL (reference sequence).

The V gene is TRBV19, the J gene TRBJ1-1; 8 bases fit TRBD1. J lost 0 bases, V lost 6 bases, and 12 bases had no gene match. CDR3 length: 17 amino acids. The germline gives CDR1 LNHDA, CDR2 SQIVND (reference sequence). The CDR3 region has the DNA TGTGCCAGTAGCCCCGTGGGGACAGGCCGGATGAACACTGAAGCTTTCTTT. Translating it yields CASSPVGTGRMNTEAFF.

The chain recombines TRBV4-1 with TRBJ2-6; D is undetermined. This CDR3 contains 16 residues. V dropped 4 bases and J dropped 2 bases, with 12 bases sitting between them. Germline CDR1 reads MGHRA; CDR2 reads YSYEKL. CDR3 nucleotides: TGCGCCAGCAGCCCACGAGGTCAGGCTGGGGCCAACGTCCTGACTTTC. Amino acids: CASSPRGQAGANVLTF.

This rearrangement joins TRBV28 to TRBJ2-5, with 9 nucleotides matching TRBD2. J was trimmed by 6 bases and V by 3 bases; bases with no gene match: 5. The CDR3 length is 14 residues. Germline V CDR1 and CDR2: MDHEN, SYDVKM. The CDR3 DNA reads as TGTGCCAGCAGTTTCCGCGGGAGGGCCCAGACCCAGTACTTC. Translated, it gives CASSFRGRAQTQYF. The variable domain in full, completed from reference TRBV28 and TRBJ2-5, reads DVKVTQSSRYLVKRTGEKVFLECVQDMDHENMFWYRQDPGLGLRLIYFSYDVKMKEKGDIPEGYSVSREKKERFSLILESASTNQTSMYLCASSFRGRAQTQYFGPGTRLLVL.

The chain recombines TRBV7-8 with TRBJ2-1; TRBD2 agrees at 8 bases. The CDR3 runs to 15 residues. Germline V gene lookup returns CDR1 SGHVS and CDR2 FQNEAQ. The V gene end was trimmed by 3 bases and the J gene end by 7 bases; junction bases not matched to a gene: 8. The CDR3 region has the DNA TGTGCCAGCAGCTTGGTAGCGGGGAGGGGGAATGAGCAGTTCTTC. It codes for CASSLVAGRGNEQFF.

The CDR3 loop is CASSTQGAGRETQYF. The CDR3 DNA is TGTGCCAGCAGCACACAGGGGGCAGGGAGGGAGACCCAGTACTTC. The chain joins TRBV21-1 to TRBJ2-5; the DNA was not used to check the table's D call, TRBD1. TRBV21-1 is assigned pseudogene status. The CDR3 consists of 15 residues.

The V and J genes are TRBV20-1 and TRBJ2-1, with D possibly matching TRBD2 (6 bases). In germline, CDR1 is DFQATT, CDR2 SNEGSKA (reference sequence). V was trimmed by 3 bases and J by 9 bases, leaving 18 bases between them. The CDR3 spans 14 residues. The CDR3 DNA reads as TGCAGTGCTAGTGGAGGGCGAGAAAGGAGTGAGCAGTTCTTC. Translated, it gives CSASGGRERSEQFF.

V and J are TRBV5-1 and TRBJ2-3, with 10 bases lining up with TRBD2. J lost 6 bases, V lost 2 bases, and 6 bases had no gene match. CDR1 and CDR2 from the germline V gene are SGHRS and YFSETQ. The length of the CDR3 is 15 residues. The CDR3 sequence is CASSFRPGLADTQYF. CDR3 coding DNA: TGCGCCAGCAGCTTCAGACCGGGACTAGCGGATACGCAGTATTTT.

This rearrangement joins TRBV28 to TRBJ1-3; D call uncertain. CDR1 MDHEN and CDR2 SYDVKM come from the germline V gene. V dropped 2 bases and J dropped 10 bases, with 12 bases sitting between them. The CDR3 runs 13 residues. DNA of the CDR3: TGTGCCAGCAGTTTACGTCCCTTGCGGACCATATATTTT. It encodes CASSLRPLRTIYF.

Only one count was recorded for this clone. The rearrangement uses TRBV6-6 and TRBJ2-5; 11 nucleotides align to TRBD2. CDR3 length: 15 residues. V shed 5 bases, J shed 2 bases, and the junction held 4 bases outside the gene matches. Germline lookup yields CDR1 MNHNY and CDR2 SVGAGI (reference sequence). The CDR3 DNA follows: TGTGCCAGCAGTCCCCGACTAGCGGGACAAGAGACCCAGTACTTC. This gives the protein CASSPRLAGQETQYF.

The chain couples TRBV10-3 to TRBJ2-7, with D maybe TRBD1 (6 bases). Trimming left V 4 bases short and J 0 bases short, with 10 bases between. Germline CDR1 and CDR2: ENHRY and SYGVKD. The CDR3 has 14 amino acids. CDR3 residues: CAISAGTSSYEQYF. In DNA, the CDR3 is TGTGCCATCAGTGCCGGGACAAGCTCCTACGAGCAGTACTTC.

The V gene is TRBV6-5, the J gene TRBJ1-2; TRBD1 aligns across 7 bases. Trimming at V came to 4 bases and at J to 1 base, leaving 6 bases not matched to a gene. The germline V gene has CDR1 MNHEY and CDR2 SVGAGI. The CDR3 has 15 amino acids. The CDR3 coding sequence is TGTGCCAGCAGTTTGCGACAGGGCCTTAACTATGGCTACACCTTC. Translating it yields CASSLRQGLNYGYTF.

The chain carries TRBV6-2 or TRBV6-3 and TRBJ2-4; a possible D gene is TRBD2 (6 bases). With 2 bases removed from V and 0 bases from J, the gap between germline ends came to 11 bases. The CDR3 has 16 amino acids. Looked up from germline, CDR1 is MNHEY and CDR2 is SVGEGT. The CDR3 DNA follows: TGTGCCAGCAGTTACGATAGCGGACTAGCCAAAAACATTCAGTACTTC. The encoded protein is CASSYDSGLAKNIQYF.

The gene calls are TRBV15 and TRBJ2-7; 8 nucleotides match TRBD2. The germline CDR1 and CDR2 sequences are LNHNV and YYDKDF (reference sequence). This CDR3 comprises 14 residues. Trimming removed 5 bases from V and 3 bases from J; junction bases left unmatched: 6. CDR3 sequence reads: CATSDPGTSYEQYF. Here the CDR3 DNA reads TGTGCCACCAGCGATCCCGGGACTAGCTACGAGCAGTACTTC.

The rearrangement links TRBV28 to TRBJ1-3; a weak D match, TRBD1 (6 bases). Trimming removed 7 bases at V and 0 bases at J, with 13 bases between. The germline CDR1 and CDR2 sequences are MDHEN and SYDVKM. The CDR3 totals 15 residues. For the CDR3, the DNA is TGTGCCAGCACACAGGGAACAAGCTCTGGAAACACCATATATTTT. It specifies CASTQGTSSGNTIYF.